This note documents a single T cell receptor beta chain sequence. Its antigen is not known. This record comes from a study of cytomegalovirus exposure and HLA in healthy donors. At the level of the study: Among fewer than 500 genotyped donors, about 80% fell in the Caucasian-associated ancestry cluster. Findings and caveats of the study: With later analysis, a missense DCLRE1C variant became linked to TCR beta V- and J-gene trimming.

With 60 Vbeta and 13 Jbeta primers, the PCR was carried out. Sequencing was performed with immunoSEQ multiplex PCR; in TCRdb, only in-frame clones are kept and a portion is missing. The table lists under 150,000 clones, roughly 73% of them singletons. In germline, CDR1 is MNHNY, CDR2 SVGAGI (reference sequence). The CDR3 sequence is 15 residues long. V dropped 5 bases and J dropped 8; count of bases not matched to a gene: 10. The gene calls are TRBV6-6 and TRBJ2-1, with 9 bases aligning to TRBD1. The specimen sequenced was PBMCs. The receptor comes from a human donor in good health. CDR3 loop: CASSSRGTGSHEQFF. CDR3 bases: TGTGCCAGCAGTAGTAGGGGGACAGGGTCTCATGAGCAGTTCTTC.